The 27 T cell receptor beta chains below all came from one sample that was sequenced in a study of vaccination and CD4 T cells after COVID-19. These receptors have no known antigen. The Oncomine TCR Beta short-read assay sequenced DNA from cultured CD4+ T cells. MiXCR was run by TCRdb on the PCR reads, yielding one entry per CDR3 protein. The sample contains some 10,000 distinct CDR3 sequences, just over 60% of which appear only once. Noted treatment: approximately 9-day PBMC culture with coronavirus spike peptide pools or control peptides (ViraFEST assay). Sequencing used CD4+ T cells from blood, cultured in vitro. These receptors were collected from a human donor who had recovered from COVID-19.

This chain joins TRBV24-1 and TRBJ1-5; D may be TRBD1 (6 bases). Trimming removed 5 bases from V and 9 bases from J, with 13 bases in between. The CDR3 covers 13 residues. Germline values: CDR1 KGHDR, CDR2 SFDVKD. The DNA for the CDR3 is TGTGCCACCAGTGTTGGGGACATAAGGCCCCAGCATTTT. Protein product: CATSVGDIRPQHF.

DNA for the CDR3: TGTGCCAGCAGCTTAAGGGACAGGGGCAACTATGGCTACACCTTC. Its protein is CASSLRDRGNYGYTF. The chain joins TRBV7-6 to TRBJ1-2, with TRBD1 identical over 10 bases. V lost 2 bases to trimming and J lost 2 bases; unmatched junction nucleotides: 2. From germline, CDR1 is SGHVS and CDR2 FNYEAQ. The CDR3 spans 15 residues. The full variable domain, with the rest looked up from reference TRBV7-6 and TRBJ1-2, is GAGVSQSPRYKVTKRGQDVALRCDPISGHVSLYWYRQALGQGPEFLTYFNYEAQQDKSGLPNDRFSAERPEGSISTLTIQRTEQRDSAMYRCASSLRDRGNYGYTFGSGTRLTVV.

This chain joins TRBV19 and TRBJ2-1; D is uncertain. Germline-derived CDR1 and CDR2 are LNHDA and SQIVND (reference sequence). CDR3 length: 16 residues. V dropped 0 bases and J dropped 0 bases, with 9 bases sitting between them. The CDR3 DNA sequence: TGTGCCAGTAGTATAGATCTCGTGAGCTCCTACAATGAGCAGTTCTTC. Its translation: CASSIDLVSSYNEQFF. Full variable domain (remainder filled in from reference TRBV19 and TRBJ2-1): DGGITQSPKYLFRKEGQNVTLSCEQNLNHDAMYWYRQDPGQGLRLIYYSQIVNDFQKGDIAEGYSVSREKKESFPLTVTSAQKNPTAFYLCASSIDLVSSYNEQFFGPGTRLTVL.

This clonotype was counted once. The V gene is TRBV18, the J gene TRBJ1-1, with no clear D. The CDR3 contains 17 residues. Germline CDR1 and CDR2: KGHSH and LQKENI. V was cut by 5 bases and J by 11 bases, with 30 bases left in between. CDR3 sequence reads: CASSTSVEGLRAMWAFF. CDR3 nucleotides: TGTGCCAGCTCAACCTCCGTGGAGGGATTAAGGGCTATGTGGGCTTTCTTT.

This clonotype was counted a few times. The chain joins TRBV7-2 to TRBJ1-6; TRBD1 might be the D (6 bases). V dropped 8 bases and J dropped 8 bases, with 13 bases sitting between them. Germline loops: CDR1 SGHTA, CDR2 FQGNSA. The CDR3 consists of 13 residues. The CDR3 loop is CASGARGDSPLHF. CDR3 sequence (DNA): TGTGCCAGCGGGGCCAGGGGCGATTCACCCCTCCACTTT.

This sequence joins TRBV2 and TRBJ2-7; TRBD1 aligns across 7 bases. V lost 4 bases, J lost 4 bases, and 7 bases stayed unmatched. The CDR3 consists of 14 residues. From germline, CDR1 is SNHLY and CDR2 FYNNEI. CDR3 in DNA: TGTGCCAGCAGTGTACAGGGGATGGGGTACGAGCAGTACTTC. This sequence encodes CASSVQGMGYEQYF.

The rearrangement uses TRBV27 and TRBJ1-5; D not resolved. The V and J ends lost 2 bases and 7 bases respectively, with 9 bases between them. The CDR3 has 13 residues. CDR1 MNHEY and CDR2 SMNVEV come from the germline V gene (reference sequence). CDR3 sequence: CASSLRVGQPQHF. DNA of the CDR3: TGTGCCAGCAGTTTACGGGTAGGACAGCCCCAGCATTTT.

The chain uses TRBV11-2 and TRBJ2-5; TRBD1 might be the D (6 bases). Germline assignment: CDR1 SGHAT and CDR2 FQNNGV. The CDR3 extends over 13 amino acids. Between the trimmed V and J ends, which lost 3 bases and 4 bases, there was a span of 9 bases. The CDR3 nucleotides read TGTGCCAGCAGCTTCCAGGGGAGAGAGACCCAGTACTTC. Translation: CASSFQGRETQYF.

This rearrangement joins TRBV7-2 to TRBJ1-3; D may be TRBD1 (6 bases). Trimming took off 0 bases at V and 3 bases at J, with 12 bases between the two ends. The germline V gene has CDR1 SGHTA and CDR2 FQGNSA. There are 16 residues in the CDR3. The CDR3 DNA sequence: TGTGCCAGCAGCTTAGCGCGTGGGGGCAATGGAAACACCATATATTTT. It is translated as CASSLARGGNGNTIYF.

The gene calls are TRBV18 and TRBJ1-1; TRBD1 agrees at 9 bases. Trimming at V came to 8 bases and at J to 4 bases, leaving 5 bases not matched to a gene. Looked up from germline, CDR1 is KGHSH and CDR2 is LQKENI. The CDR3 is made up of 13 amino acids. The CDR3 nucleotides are TGTGCCAGCAGAGGACAGGGGAGCACTGAAGCTTTCTTT. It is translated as CASRGQGSTEAFF.

This CDR3 is CASSIRIASALNQPQHF. CDR3 nucleotide sequence: TGTGCCAGTAGTATCCGGATAGCCTCGGCTCTCAATCAGCCCCAGCATTTT. The chain combines TRBV19 with TRBJ1-5; D is ambiguous. The CDR3 contains 17 residues. V lost 3 bases, J lost 3 bases, and 18 bases lay in between. The V gene's germline CDR1 is LNHDA and CDR2 SQIVND (reference sequence).

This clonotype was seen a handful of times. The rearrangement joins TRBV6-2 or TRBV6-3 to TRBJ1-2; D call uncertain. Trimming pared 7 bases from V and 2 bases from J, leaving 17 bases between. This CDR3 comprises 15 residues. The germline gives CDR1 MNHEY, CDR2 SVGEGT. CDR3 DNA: TGTGCCAGCACCCAAACCCCGGGTCTCAACTATGGCTACACCTTC. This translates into CASTQTPGLNYGYTF.

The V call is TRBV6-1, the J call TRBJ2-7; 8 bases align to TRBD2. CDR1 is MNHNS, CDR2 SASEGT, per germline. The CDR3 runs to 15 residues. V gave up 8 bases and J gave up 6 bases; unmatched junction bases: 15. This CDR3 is CASFRMTGGPSEQYF. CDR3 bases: TGTGCCAGCTTCCGAATGACGGGGGGGCCCAGCGAGCAGTACTTC.

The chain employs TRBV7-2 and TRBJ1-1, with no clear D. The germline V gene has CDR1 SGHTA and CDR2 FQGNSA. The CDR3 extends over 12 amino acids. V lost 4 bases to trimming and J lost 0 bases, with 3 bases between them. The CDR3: CASSSMNTEAFF. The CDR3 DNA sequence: TGTGCCAGCAGCTCAATGAACACTGAAGCTTTCTTT. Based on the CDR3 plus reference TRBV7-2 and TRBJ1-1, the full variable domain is GAGVSQSPSNKVTEKGKDVELRCDPISGHTALYWYRQSLGQGLEFLIYFQGNSAPDKSGLPSDRFSAERTGGSVSTLTIQRTQQEDSAVYLCASSSMNTEAFFGQGTRLTVV.

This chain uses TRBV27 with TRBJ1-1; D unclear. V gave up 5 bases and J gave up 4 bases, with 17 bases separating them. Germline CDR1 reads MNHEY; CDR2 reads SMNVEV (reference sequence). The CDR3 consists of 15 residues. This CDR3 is CASSPIPPQSTEAFF. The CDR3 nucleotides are TGTGCCAGCAGTCCCATTCCCCCTCAATCCACTGAAGCTTTCTTT.

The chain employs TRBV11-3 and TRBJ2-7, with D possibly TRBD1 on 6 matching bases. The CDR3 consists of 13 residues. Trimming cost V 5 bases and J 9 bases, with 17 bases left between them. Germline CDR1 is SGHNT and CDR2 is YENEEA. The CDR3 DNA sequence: TGTGCCAGCAGCCTAGGAGCCGGGACACTGCAGTACTTC. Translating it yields CASSLGAGTLQYF.

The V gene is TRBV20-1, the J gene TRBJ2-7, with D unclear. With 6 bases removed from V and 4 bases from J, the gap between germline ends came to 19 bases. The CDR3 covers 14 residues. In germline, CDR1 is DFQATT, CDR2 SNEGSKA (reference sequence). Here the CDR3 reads CSATPLQKTYEQYF. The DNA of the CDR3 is TGCAGTGCCACCCCCCTACAGAAGACTTACGAGCAGTACTTC.

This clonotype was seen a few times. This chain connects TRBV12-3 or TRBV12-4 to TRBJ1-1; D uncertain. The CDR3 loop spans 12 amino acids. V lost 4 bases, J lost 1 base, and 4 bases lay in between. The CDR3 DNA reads TGTGCCAGCAGTTATAGGAACACTGAAGCTTTCTTT. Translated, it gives CASSYRNTEAFF.

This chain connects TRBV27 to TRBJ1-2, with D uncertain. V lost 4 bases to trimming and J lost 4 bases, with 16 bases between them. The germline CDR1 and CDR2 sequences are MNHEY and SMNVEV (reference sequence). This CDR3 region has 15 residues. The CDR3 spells CASSSQSRGVYGYTF. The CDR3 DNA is TGTGCCAGCAGTTCCCAGTCGCGGGGAGTCTATGGCTACACCTTC.

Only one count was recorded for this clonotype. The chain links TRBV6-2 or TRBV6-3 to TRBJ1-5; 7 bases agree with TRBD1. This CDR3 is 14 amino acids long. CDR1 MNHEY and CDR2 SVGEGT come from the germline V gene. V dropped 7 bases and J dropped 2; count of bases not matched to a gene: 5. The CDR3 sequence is CASKVTGGNQPQHF. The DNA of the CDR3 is TGTGCCAGCAAAGTTACAGGGGGCAATCAGCCCCAGCATTTT.

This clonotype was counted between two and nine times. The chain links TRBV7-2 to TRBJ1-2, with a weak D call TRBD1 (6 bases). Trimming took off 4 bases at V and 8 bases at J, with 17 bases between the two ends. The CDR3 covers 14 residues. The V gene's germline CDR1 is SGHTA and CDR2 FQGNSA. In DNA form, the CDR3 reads TGTGCCAGCAGCTCACTTACAGGGTTGAAAGGCTACACCTTC. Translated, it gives CASSSLTGLKGYTF.

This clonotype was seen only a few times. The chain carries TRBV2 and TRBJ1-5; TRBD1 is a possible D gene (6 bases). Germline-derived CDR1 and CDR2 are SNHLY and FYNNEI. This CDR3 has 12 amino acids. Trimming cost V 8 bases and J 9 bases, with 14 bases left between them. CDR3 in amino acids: CASAVTGSPQHF. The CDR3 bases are TGTGCCAGCGCGGTCACAGGGTCGCCCCAGCATTTT.

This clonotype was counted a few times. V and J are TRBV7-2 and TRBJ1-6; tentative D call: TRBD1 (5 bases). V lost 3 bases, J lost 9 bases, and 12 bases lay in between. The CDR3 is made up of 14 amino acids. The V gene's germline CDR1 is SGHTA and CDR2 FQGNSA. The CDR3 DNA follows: TGTGCCAGCAGCTTCAAGGGGTTCGGTTCACCCCTCCACTTT. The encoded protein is CASSFKGFGSPLHF.

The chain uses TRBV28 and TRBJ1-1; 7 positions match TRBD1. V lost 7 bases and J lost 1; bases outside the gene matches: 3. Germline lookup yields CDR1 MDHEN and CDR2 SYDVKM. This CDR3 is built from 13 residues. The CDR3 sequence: CASIGTANTEAFF. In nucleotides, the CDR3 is TGTGCCAGCATAGGGACAGCGAACACTGAAGCTTTCTTT. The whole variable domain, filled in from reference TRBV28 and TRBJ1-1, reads DVKVTQSSRYLVKRTGEKVFLECVQDMDHENMFWYRQDPGLGLRLIYFSYDVKMKEKGDIPEGYSVSREKKERFSLILESASTNQTSMYLCASIGTANTEAFFGQGTRLTVV.

Here the CDR3 DNA reads TGTGCCATCAGTGCAGCCGCTGGATTGAATGAAAAACTGTTTTTT. Translated, it gives CAISAAAGLNEKLFF. J is TRBJ1-4 and V is TRBV10-3; D unresolved. From germline, CDR1 is ENHRY and CDR2 SYGVKD. This CDR3 region has 15 residues. The V end was cut by 4 bases, the J end by 5 bases, with 14 bases between.

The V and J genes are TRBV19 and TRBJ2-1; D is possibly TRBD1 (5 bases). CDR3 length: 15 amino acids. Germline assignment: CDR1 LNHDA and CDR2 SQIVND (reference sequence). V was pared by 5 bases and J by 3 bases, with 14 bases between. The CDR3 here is CASSPRPTDYNEQFF. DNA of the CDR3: TGTGCCAGTAGTCCTCGGCCGACAGACTACAATGAGCAGTTCTTC.

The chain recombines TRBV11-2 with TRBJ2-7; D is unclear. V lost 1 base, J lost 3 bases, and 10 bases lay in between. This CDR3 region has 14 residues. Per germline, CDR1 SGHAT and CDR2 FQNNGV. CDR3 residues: CASSLGHGFYEQYF. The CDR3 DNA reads TGTGCCAGCAGCTTAGGACACGGATTCTACGAGCAGTACTTC.